This TCR beta chain stems from a study of post-analysis software for immune sequencing data. Study-level results: Five TRBV segments, including TRBV5-6, TRBV5-1 and TRBV20-1, were more frequent in patients than controls. Under F measure analysis, samples from one preparation batch co-clustered strongly.

Every TCR beta cDNA library bore unique molecular identifiers. TCRdb re-called the PCR reads with MiXCR, one entry per CDR3 protein. The sample contains hundreds of thousands of distinct CDR3 sequences, roughly 58% of which appear only once. Comment on this clonotype: Its antigen is undetermined.

Trimming removed 5 bases from V and 8 bases from J; junction bases left unmatched: 10. This CDR3 is 16 amino acids long. In germline, CDR1 is SGHRS, CDR2 YFSETQ. The sequence was obtained from a girl aged 5-17 years with multiple sclerosis. The sample comprised blood. This sequence joins TRBV5-1 and TRBJ2-3; TRBD2 matches at 14 bases. The CDR3 DNA follows: TGCGCCAGCAGTCAATCGACTAGCGGGAGGGCATCTACGCAGTATTTT. Residues: CASSQSTSGRASTQYF.